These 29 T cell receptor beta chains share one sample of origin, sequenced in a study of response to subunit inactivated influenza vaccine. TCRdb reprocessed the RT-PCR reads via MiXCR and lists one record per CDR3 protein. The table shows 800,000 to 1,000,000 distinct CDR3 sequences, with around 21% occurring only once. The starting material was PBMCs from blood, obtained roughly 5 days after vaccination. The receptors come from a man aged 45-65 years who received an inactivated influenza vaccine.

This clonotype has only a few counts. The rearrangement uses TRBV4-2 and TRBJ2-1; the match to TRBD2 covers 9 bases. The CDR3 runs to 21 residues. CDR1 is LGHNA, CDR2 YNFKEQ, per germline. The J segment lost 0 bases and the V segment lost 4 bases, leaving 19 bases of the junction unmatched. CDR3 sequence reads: CASSLSRLAEEGGHSYNEQFF. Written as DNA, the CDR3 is TGTGCCAGCAGCCTCTCAAGACTAGCGGAGGAAGGGGGGCACTCCTACAATGAGCAGTTCTTC.

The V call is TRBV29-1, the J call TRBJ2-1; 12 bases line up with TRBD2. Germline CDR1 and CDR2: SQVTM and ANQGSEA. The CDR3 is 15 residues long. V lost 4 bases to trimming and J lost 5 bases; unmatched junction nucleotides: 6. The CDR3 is CSVAASGGAHNEQFF. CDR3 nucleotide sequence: TGCAGCGTTGCTGCTAGCGGGGGGGCCCACAATGAGCAGTTCTTC.

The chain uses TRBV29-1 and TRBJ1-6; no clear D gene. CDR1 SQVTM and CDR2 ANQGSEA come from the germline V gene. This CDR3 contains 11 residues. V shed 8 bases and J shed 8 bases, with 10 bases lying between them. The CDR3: CSPTQDSPLHF. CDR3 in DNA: TGCAGCCCGACGCAGGATTCACCCCTCCACTTT.

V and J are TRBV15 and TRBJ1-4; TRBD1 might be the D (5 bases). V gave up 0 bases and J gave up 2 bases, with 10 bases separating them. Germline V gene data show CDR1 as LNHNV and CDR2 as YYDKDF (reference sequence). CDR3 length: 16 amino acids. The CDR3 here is CATSRDGGATNEKLFF. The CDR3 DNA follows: TGTGCCACCAGCAGAGATGGCGGGGCGACTAATGAAAAACTGTTTTTT.

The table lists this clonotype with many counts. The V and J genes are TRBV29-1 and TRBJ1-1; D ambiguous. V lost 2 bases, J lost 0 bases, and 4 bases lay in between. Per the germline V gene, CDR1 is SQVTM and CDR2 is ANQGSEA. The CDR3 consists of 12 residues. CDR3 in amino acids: CSVETLNTEAFF. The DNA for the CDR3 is TGCAGCGTTGAAACGTTGAACACTGAAGCTTTCTTT.

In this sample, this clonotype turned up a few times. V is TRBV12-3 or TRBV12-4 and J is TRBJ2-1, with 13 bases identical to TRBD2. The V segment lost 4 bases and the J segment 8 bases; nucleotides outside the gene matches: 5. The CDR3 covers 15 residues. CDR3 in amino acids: CASSSGLAGVYEQFF. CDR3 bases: TGTGCCAGCAGTTCCGGACTAGCGGGAGTGTATGAGCAGTTCTTC.

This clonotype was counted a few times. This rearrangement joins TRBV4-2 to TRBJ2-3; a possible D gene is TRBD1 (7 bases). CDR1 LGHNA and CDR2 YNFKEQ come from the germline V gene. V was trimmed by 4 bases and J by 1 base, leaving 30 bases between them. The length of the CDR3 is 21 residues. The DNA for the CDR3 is TGTGCCAGCAGCCTCCGCCTAGGCCGCTCCAGGGGGGCCTCTGGCACAGATACGCAGTATTTT. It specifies CASSLRLGRSRGASGTDTQYF.

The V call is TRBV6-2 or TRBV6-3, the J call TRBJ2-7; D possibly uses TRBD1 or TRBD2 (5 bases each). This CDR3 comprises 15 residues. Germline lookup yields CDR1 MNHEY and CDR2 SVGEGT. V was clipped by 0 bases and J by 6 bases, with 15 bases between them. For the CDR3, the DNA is TGTGCCAGCAGTTACTCGAGGGCAGGGTTGGGCGAGCAGTACTTC. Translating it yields CASSYSRAGLGEQYF.

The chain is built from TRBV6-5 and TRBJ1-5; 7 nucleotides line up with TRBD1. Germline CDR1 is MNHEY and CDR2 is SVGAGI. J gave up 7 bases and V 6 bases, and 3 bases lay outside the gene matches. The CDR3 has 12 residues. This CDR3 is CASRSRGQPQHF. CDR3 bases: TGTGCCAGCAGGAGCAGGGGGCAGCCCCAGCATTTT.

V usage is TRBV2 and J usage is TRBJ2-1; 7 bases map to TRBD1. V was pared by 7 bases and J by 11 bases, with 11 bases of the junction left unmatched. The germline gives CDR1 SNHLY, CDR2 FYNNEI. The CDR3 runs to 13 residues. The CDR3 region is CASTPGQNSKQFF. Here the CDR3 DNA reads TGTGCCAGCACTCCGGGACAGAACTCGAAGCAGTTCTTC.

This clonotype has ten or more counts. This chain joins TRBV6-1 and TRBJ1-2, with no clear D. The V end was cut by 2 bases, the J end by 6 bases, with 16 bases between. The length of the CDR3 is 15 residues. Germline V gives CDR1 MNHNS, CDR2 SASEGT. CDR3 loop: CASSETSVGFNGYTF. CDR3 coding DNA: TGTGCCAGCAGTGAAACCAGCGTAGGGTTTAATGGCTACACCTTC.

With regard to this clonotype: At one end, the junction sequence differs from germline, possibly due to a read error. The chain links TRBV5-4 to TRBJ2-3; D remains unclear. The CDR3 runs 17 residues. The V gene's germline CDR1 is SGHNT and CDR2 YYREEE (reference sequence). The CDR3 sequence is CASSRENGRLSTDTQCF. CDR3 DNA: TGTGCCAGCAGCAGAGAAAATGGACGGCTGAGCACAGATACGCAGTGTTTT.

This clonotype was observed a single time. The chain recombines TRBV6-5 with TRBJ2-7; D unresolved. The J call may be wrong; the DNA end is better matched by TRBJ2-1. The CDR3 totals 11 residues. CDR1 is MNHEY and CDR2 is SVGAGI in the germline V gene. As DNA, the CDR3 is TGTGCCAGCAGGCTAGGCTACGAGCAGTTCTTC. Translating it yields CASRLGYEQFF.

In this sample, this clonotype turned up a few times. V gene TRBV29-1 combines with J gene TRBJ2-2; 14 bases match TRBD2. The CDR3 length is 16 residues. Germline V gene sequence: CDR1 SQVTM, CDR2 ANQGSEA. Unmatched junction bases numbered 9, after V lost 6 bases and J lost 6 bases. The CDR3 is CSVKGLAGERAGELFF. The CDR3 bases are TGCAGCGTGAAGGGACTAGCGGGAGAAAGGGCCGGGGAGCTGTTTTTT.

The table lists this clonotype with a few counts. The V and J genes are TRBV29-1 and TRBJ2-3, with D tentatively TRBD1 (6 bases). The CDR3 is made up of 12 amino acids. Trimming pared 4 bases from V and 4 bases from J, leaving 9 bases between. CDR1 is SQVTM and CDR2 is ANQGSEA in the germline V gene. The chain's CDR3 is CSVARGSDTQYF. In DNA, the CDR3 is TGCAGCGTTGCCAGGGGCTCAGATACGCAGTATTTT.

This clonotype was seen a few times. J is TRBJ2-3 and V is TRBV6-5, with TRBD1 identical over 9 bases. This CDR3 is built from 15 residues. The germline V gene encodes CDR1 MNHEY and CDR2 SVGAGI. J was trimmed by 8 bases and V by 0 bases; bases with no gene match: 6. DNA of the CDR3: TGTGCCAGCAGTTACTCAGGACAGGGGCCGGGTACGCAGTATTTT. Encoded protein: CASSYSGQGPGTQYF.

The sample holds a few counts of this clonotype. CDR3 amino acids: CSVEERLYQETQYF. The CDR3 DNA sequence: TGCAGCGTTGAAGAAAGGTTGTACCAAGAGACCCAGTACTTC. The rearrangement links TRBV29-1 to TRBJ2-5; no reliable D call. This CDR3 comprises 14 residues. Germline loops: CDR1 SQVTM, CDR2 ANQGSEA. Between the trimmed V and J ends, which lost 0 bases and 0 bases, there was a span of 8 bases.

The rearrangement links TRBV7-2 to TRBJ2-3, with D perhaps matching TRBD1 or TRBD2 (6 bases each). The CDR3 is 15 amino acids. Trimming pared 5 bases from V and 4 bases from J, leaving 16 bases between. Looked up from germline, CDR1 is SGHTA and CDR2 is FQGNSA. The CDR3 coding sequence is TGTGCCAGCAGCCCTAGGGGGGCTGGGGCAGATACGCAGTATTTT. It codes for CASSPRGAGADTQYF.

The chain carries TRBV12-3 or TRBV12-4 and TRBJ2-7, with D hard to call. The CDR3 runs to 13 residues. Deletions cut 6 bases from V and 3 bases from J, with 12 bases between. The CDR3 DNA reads TGTGCCAGCAGCATCACACGAAACTACGAGCAGTACTTC. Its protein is CASSITRNYEQYF.

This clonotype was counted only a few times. This chain's CDR3 is CASSINRKETQYF. Here the CDR3 DNA reads TGTGCCAGTAGTATAAACAGAAAAGAGACCCAGTACTTC. This chain joins TRBV19 and TRBJ2-5; D call uncertain. V was shortened by 2 bases and J by 3 bases, with 7 bases between the two germline ends. This CDR3 comprises 13 residues. The V gene's germline CDR1 is LNHDA and CDR2 SQIVND (reference sequence).

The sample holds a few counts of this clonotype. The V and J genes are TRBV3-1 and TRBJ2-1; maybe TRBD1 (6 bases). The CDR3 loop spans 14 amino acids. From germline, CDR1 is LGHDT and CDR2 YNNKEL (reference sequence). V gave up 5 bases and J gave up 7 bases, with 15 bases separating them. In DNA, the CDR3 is TGTGCCAGCAGCAGTGCTGGGGGCCTAAATGAGCAGTTCTTC. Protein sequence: CASSSAGGLNEQFF.

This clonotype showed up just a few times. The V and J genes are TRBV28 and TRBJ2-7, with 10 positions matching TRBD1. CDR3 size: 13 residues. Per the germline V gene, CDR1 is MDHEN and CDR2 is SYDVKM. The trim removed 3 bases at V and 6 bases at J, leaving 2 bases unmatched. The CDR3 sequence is CASSLGQGPEQYF. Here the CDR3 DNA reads TGTGCCAGCAGTTTGGGACAGGGGCCCGAGCAGTACTTC.

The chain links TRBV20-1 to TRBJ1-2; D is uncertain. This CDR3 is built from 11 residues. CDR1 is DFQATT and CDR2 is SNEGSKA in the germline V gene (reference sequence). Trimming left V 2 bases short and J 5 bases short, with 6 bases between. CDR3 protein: CSARRNYGYTF. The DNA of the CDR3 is TGCAGTGCTAGACGGAATTATGGCTACACCTTC.

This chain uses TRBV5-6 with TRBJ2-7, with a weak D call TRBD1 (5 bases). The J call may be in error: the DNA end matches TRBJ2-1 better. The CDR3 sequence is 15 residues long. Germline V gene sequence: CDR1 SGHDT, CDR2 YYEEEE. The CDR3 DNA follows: TGTGCCAGCAGCTTTGGGGCAGGTAGCTCCTACGAGCAGTTCTTC. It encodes CASSFGAGSSYEQFF.

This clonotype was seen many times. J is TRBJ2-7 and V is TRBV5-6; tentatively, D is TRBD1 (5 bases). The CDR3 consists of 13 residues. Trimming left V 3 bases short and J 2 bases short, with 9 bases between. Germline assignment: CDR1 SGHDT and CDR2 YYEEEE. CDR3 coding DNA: TGTGCCAGCAGCTCGGACAAGACCTACGAGCAGTACTTC. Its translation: CASSSDKTYEQYF. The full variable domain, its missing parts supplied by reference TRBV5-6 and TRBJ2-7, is DAGVTQSPTHLIKTRGQQVTLRCSPKSGHDTVSWYQQALGQGPQFIFQYYEEEERQRGNFPDRFSGHQFPNYSSELNVNALLLGDSALYLCASSSDKTYEQYFGPGTRLTVT.

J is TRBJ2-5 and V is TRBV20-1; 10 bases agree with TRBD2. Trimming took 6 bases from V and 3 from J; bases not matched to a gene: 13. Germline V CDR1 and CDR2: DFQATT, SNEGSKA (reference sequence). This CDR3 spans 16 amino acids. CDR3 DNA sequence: TGCAGTGCGCCGGACCCAACTAGCGGGACTGAAGAGACCCAGTACTTC. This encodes CSAPDPTSGTEETQYF.

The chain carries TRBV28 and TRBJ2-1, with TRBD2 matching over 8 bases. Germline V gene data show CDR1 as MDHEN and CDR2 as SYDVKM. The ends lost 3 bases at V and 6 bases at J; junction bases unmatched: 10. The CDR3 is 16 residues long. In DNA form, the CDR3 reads TGTGCCAGCAGTTTTTTCGGCCTAGCGGGTCCCAATGAGCAGTTCTTC. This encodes CASSFFGLAGPNEQFF. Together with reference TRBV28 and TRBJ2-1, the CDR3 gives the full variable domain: DVKVTQSSRYLVKRTGEKVFLECVQDMDHENMFWYRQDPGLGLRLIYFSYDVKMKEKGDIPEGYSVSREKKERFSLILESASTNQTSMYLCASSFFGLAGPNEQFFGPGTRLTVL.

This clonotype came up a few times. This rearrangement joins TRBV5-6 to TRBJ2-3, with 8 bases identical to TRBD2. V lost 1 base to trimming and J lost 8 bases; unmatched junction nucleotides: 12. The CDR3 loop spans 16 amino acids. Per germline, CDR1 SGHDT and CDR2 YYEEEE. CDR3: CASSLPVYGGAGTQYF. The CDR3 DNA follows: TGTGCCAGCAGCTTGCCGGTTTACGGGGGGGCCGGTACGCAGTATTTT.

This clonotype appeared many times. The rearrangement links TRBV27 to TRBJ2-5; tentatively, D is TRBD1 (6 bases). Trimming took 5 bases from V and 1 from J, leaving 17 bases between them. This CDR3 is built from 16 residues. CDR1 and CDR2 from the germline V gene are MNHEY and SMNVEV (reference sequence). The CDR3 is CASSRGFGRSQETQYF. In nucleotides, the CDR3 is TGTGCCAGCAGTAGGGGGTTCGGCAGGTCCCAAGAGACCCAGTACTTC.